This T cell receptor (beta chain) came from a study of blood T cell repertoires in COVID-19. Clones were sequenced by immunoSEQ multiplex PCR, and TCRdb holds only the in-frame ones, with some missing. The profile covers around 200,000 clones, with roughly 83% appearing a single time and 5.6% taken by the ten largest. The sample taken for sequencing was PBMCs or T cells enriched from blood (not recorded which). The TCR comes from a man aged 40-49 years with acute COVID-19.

This CDR3 is CATKGLAGGLSEQYF. The CDR3 bases are TGTGCCACCAAAGGACTAGCGGGAGGGCTTTCCGAGCAGTACTTC. The chain couples TRBV28 to TRBJ2-7; 15 bases align to TRBD2. Germline CDR1 is MDHEN and CDR2 is SYDVKM. The junction had 10 bases not matched to a gene; V was cut back by 10 bases and J by 6 bases. This CDR3 is 15 amino acids long.